One and the same sample provided the 30 T cell receptor beta chains below, sequenced in a study of cytomegalovirus exposure and HLA in healthy donors. PCR primers comprised 60 Vbeta and 13 Jbeta primers. Assay used: immunoSEQ multiplex PCR; TCRdb lists only in-frame clones, some missing. The repertoire holds about 130,000 clones, with about 73% as singletons. The material sequenced was PBMCs. These receptors originate from a woman in her thirties or forties in good health and CMV-seropositive.

This clone showed up just a few times. V usage is TRBV6-5 and J usage is TRBJ1-1, with no clear D. This CDR3 comprises 14 residues. Germline assignment: CDR1 MNHEY and CDR2 SVGAGI. Trimming shortened V by 2 bases and J by 1 base, and 8 bases separated the two germline ends. In DNA form, the CDR3 reads TGTGCCAGCAGTTACAGTGCGGGGAACACTGAAGCTTTCTTT. Encoded protein: CASSYSAGNTEAFF.

The table lists this clone with a count of one. The chain joins TRBV5-1 to TRBJ2-5, with a weak D call TRBD1 (6 bases). The CDR3 runs 16 residues. Germline V lookup: CDR1 SGHRS, CDR2 YFSETQ. V lost 4 bases and J lost 3, with 19 bases in between. The CDR3 region has the DNA TGCGCCAGCAGCCCGGTGGGGGCGCCGCGGGAAGAGACCCAGTACTTC. Translated: CASSPVGAPREETQYF. Combining the CDR3 with reference TRBV5-1 and TRBJ2-5 gives the whole variable domain KAGVTQTPRYLIKTRGQQVTLSCSPISGHRSVSWYQQTPGQGLQFLFEYFSETQRNKGNFPGRFSGRQFSNSRSEMNVSTLELGDSALYLCASSPVGAPREETQYFGPGTRLLVL.

The chain has TRBV13 and TRBJ2-7; 10 bases match TRBD1. Unmatched junction bases numbered 5, after V lost 3 bases and J lost 6 bases. Germline V gives CDR1 PRHDT, CDR2 FYEKMQ (reference sequence). This CDR3 contains 14 residues. Here the CDR3 reads CASSLGDRGGEQYF. The CDR3 DNA reads as TGTGCCAGCAGCTTGGGGGACAGGGGCGGCGAGCAGTACTTC.

The V gene is TRBV18, the J gene TRBJ1-2; D gene ambiguous. The CDR3 totals 14 residues. Germline assignment: CDR1 KGHSH and CDR2 LQKENI. V was pared by 8 bases and J by 2 bases, with 15 bases between. This chain's CDR3 is CASSTSSENYGYTF. For the CDR3, the DNA is TGTGCCAGCAGTACCAGCAGCGAAAACTATGGCTACACCTTC.

There are a few counts of this clone. The rearrangement joins TRBV28 to TRBJ1-1, with no clear D. Germline V gene lookup returns CDR1 MDHEN and CDR2 SYDVKM. The CDR3 extends over 13 amino acids. Between the trimmed V and J ends, which lost 6 bases and 11 bases, there was a span of 19 bases. The chain's CDR3 is CASRLRREITAFF. The CDR3 DNA reads TGTGCCAGCAGACTGCGCCGGGAGATAACCGCTTTCTTT.

This rearrangement joins TRBV18 to TRBJ2-7; TRBD1 is a possible D gene (5 bases). The V gene's germline CDR1 is KGHSH and CDR2 LQKENI. V was trimmed by 5 bases and J by 0 bases, leaving 11 bases between them. This CDR3 is built from 14 residues. The CDR3 nucleotides read TGTGCCAGCTCATGGTCTGACAGCTCCTACGAGCAGTACTTC. It encodes CASSWSDSSYEQYF.

The V gene is TRBV7-2, the J gene TRBJ1-5; tentative D call: TRBD1 (5 bases). Per the germline V gene, CDR1 is SGHTA and CDR2 is FQGNSA. The CDR3 runs to 15 residues. Trimming took off 5 bases at V and 2 bases at J, with 13 bases between the two ends. The CDR3 DNA reads TGTGCCAGCAGCCCCCCGGGGGTGGGCAATCAGCCCCAGCATTTT. This codes for CASSPPGVGNQPQHF.

V usage is TRBV7-9 and J usage is TRBJ1-3; D is ambiguous. The CDR3 consists of 16 residues. V was cut by 2 bases and J by 0 bases, with 11 bases left in between. Germline V lookup: CDR1 SEHNR, CDR2 FQNEAQ (reference sequence). The CDR3: CASSLRREPSGNTIYF. The DNA of the CDR3 is TGTGCCAGCAGCTTAAGGAGGGAACCCTCTGGAAACACCATATATTTT.

V and J are TRBV29-1 and TRBJ2-4; D may be TRBD2 (5 bases). The germline V gene has CDR1 SQVTM and CDR2 ANQGSEA. V was clipped by 0 bases and J by 4 bases, with 10 bases between them. This CDR3 is built from 14 residues. The chain's CDR3 is CSVEDAPGKNIQYF. For the CDR3, the DNA is TGCAGCGTTGAAGATGCGCCGGGAAAAAACATTCAGTACTTC. The full variable domain, with the rest looked up from reference TRBV29-1 and TRBJ2-4, is SAVISQKPSRDICQRGTSLTIQCQVDSQVTMMFWYRQQPGQSLTLIATANQGSEATYESGFVIDKFPISRPNLTFSTLTVSNMSPEDSSIYLCSVEDAPGKNIQYFGAGTRLSVL.

V usage is TRBV4-3 and J usage is TRBJ2-1; 7 bases align to TRBD1. Trimming at V came to 0 bases and at J to 10 bases, leaving 6 bases not matched to a gene. Germline V gives CDR1 LGHNA, CDR2 YSLEER. The CDR3 is 14 amino acids. The CDR3 DNA follows: TGCGCCAGCAGCCAAGAACCGGACAGGAGCGAGCAGTTCTTC. Residues: CASSQEPDRSEQFF.

The chain has TRBV30 and TRBJ1-6; 8 nucleotides line up with TRBD1. V shed 0 bases and J 2 bases; nucleotides not matched to a gene: 12. CDR1 is GTSNPN and CDR2 is SVGIG in the germline V gene (reference sequence). This CDR3 is 19 amino acids long. The CDR3 DNA reads as TGTGCCTGGAGTGTACATTCGGACAGGGTAAACCCCTATAATTCACCCCTCCACTTT. It codes for CAWSVHSDRVNPYNSPLHF.

J is TRBJ1-6 and V is TRBV9, with 12 bases lining up with TRBD1. This CDR3 is built from 16 residues. V trimming: 1 base; J trimming: 9 bases; junction bases outside the gene matches: 5. CDR1 is SGDLS and CDR2 is YYNGEE in the germline V gene. The chain's CDR3 is CASSVSGQGAASPLHF. DNA for the CDR3: TGTGCCAGCAGCGTATCGGGACAGGGGGCCGCTTCACCCCTCCACTTT.

The gene calls are TRBV6-1 and TRBJ2-7; 10 positions match TRBD1. Trimming removed 4 bases from V and 5 bases from J; junction bases left unmatched: 5. This CDR3 is 14 amino acids long. The germline CDR1 and CDR2 sequences are MNHNS and SASEGT. CDR3 sequence: CASSASGQGNEQYF. CDR3 in DNA: TGTGCCAGCAGTGCTTCGGGACAGGGGAACGAGCAGTACTTC.

This chain connects TRBV6-6 to TRBJ2-5; possibly TRBD2 for D (5 bases). This CDR3 has 13 residues. Germline loops: CDR1 MNHNY, CDR2 SVGAGI (reference sequence). Trimming removed 6 bases at V and 2 bases at J, with 10 bases between. The CDR3 reads CASRQTGQETQYF. CDR3 nucleotide sequence: TGTGCCAGCAGGCAGACGGGACAAGAGACCCAGTACTTC.

The chain carries TRBV5-1 and TRBJ2-1; 15 nucleotides align to TRBD2. J gave up 7 bases and V 5 bases, and 4 bases lay outside the gene matches. This CDR3 spans 15 amino acids. CDR1 SGHRS and CDR2 YFSETQ come from the germline V gene. CDR3 coding DNA: TGCGCCAGCAGAGGACTAGCGGGGGGGCAGAATGAGCAGTTCTTC. This translates into CASRGLAGGQNEQFF. The entire variable domain, with the rest obtained from reference TRBV5-1 and TRBJ2-1, is as follows: KAGVTQTPRYLIKTRGQQVTLSCSPISGHRSVSWYQQTPGQGLQFLFEYFSETQRNKGNFPGRFSGRQFSNSRSEMNVSTLELGDSALYLCASRGLAGGQNEQFFGPGTRLTVL.

The chain uses TRBV7-6 and TRBJ2-1; no firm D call. The CDR3 extends over 13 amino acids. Germline CDR1 is SGHVS and CDR2 is FNYEAQ. V was cut by 2 bases and J by 4 bases, with 6 bases left in between. CDR3 region: CASSLRRYNEQFF. The CDR3 DNA sequence: TGTGCCAGCAGCTTACGCAGATACAATGAGCAGTTCTTC.

This chain connects TRBV4-1 to TRBJ1-1; D is ambiguous. Germline V gene data show CDR1 as MGHRA and CDR2 as YSYEKL. The ends were cut back, 1 base at V and 0 bases at J, with 15 bases in the middle. This CDR3 has 17 amino acids. CDR3 sequence reads: CASSQVVAASMNTEAFF. CDR3 sequence (DNA): TGCGCCAGCAGCCAAGTTGTCGCGGCTAGCATGAACACTGAAGCTTTCTTT.

This CDR3 reads CASSPTVTSGIRKQYF. In DNA form, the CDR3 reads TGCGCCAGCAGCCCGACAGTGACTAGCGGGATACGTAAGCAGTACTTC. The chain recombines TRBV5-1 with TRBJ2-7; 11 nucleotides agree with TRBD2. Germline CDR1 and CDR2: SGHRS and YFSETQ. The CDR3 sequence is 16 residues long. Germline trimming cut 4 bases from V and 8 bases from J; bases unmatched to any gene: 14.

The gene calls are TRBV28 and TRBJ1-5; a weak D match, TRBD1 (6 bases). Trimming took 5 bases from V and 6 from J, leaving 14 bases between them. CDR1 MDHEN and CDR2 SYDVKM come from the germline V gene. CDR3 size: 14 residues. Here the CDR3 DNA reads TGTGCCAGCAGTGGCACAGGGTTCTCTCAGCCCCAGCATTTT. This translates into CASSGTGFSQPQHF.

This chain joins TRBV18 and TRBJ2-7; TRBD1 agrees at 10 bases. Germline assignment: CDR1 KGHSH and CDR2 LQKENI. V gave up 6 bases and J gave up 5 bases; unmatched junction bases: 10. CDR3 size: 15 residues. The CDR3 sequence: CASSPDRGRVNEQYF. The CDR3 coding sequence is TGTGCCAGCTCCCCCGACAGGGGGCGGGTGAACGAGCAGTACTTC.

V usage is TRBV2 and J usage is TRBJ1-2; 8 bases are a match to TRBD1. The CDR3 has 13 amino acids. The germline CDR1 and CDR2 sequences are SNHLY and FYNNEI. The V and J ends lost 6 bases and 4 bases, in that order; junction bases with no gene match: 4. The CDR3 DNA reads as TGTGCCAGCAGCCCGGGACAGGTCTATGGCTACACCTTC. As protein: CASSPGQVYGYTF. Combining the CDR3 with reference TRBV2 and TRBJ1-2 gives the whole variable domain EPEVTQTPSHQVTQMGQEVILRCVPISNHLYFYWYRQILGQKVEFLVSFYNNEISEKSEIFDDQFSVERPDGSNFTLKIRSTKLEDSAMYFCASSPGQVYGYTFGSGTRLTVV.

The genes are TRBV7-2 and TRBJ2-2; the match to TRBD1 covers 7 bases. V lost 7 bases, J lost 2 bases, and 4 bases stayed unmatched. The CDR3 contains 14 residues. Germline lookup yields CDR1 SGHTA and CDR2 FQGNSA. The CDR3 is CASKDRLNTGELFF. The DNA of the CDR3 is TGTGCCAGCAAGGACAGGCTTAACACCGGGGAGCTGTTTTTT.

The chain joins TRBV5-1 to TRBJ2-1, with 7 bases aligning to TRBD1. Germline V CDR1 and CDR2: SGHRS, YFSETQ. V dropped 7 bases and J dropped 4; count of bases not matched to a gene: 11. The CDR3 covers 15 residues. The CDR3 DNA reads as TGCGCCAGCGGTTCACAGGGGTGGGAGTACAATGAGCAGTTCTTC. Residues: CASGSQGWEYNEQFF.

The chain links TRBV7-3 to TRBJ1-1; D is unclear. CDR3 size: 12 residues. The V gene's germline CDR1 is SGHTA and CDR2 FQGTGA. Trimming cost V 3 bases and J 7 bases, with 9 bases left between them. The CDR3 bases are TGTGCCAGCAGCTTCGGGGTGGGTGAAGCTTTCTTT. It yields the protein CASSFGVGEAFF.

V and J are TRBV6-6 and TRBJ2-7; D might be TRBD1 (6 bases). Trimming stripped 4 bases from V and 3 bases from J, with 7 bases between. CDR1 and CDR2 (germline): MNHNY, SVGAGI (reference sequence). CDR3 length: 12 amino acids. Here the CDR3 reads CASSSQGYEQYF. The CDR3 DNA reads TGTGCCAGCAGTTCACAGGGCTACGAGCAGTACTTC.

The CDR3 nucleotides are TGTGCCAGCAGCCAAGATCTCCAGGCCCTCGAGAACACTGAAGCTTTCTTT. Its protein is CASSQDLQALENTEAFF. The chain is built from TRBV4-2 and TRBJ1-1; D remains unclear. CDR3 size: 17 residues. The germline gives CDR1 LGHNA, CDR2 YNFKEQ. The V end was cut by 0 bases, the J end by 1 base, with 15 bases between.

The CDR3, as DNA: TGCGCCAGCAGCTCCGGACAGGGCGGCACTGAAGCTTTCTTT. It yields the protein CASSSGQGGTEAFF. V gene TRBV5-1 combines with J gene TRBJ1-1, with 8 bases matching TRBD1. The junction had 5 bases not matched to a gene; V was cut back by 3 bases and J by 4 bases. Per germline, CDR1 SGHRS and CDR2 YFSETQ. The CDR3 is made up of 14 amino acids.

CDR3 sequence reads: CASSFLSDGPRDTQYF. The DNA for the CDR3 is TGTGCCAGCAGCTTTTTGAGCGACGGTCCGAGGGATACGCAGTATTTT. V is TRBV7-8 and J is TRBJ2-3; D unresolved. V lost 3 bases and J lost 6, with 19 bases in between. The CDR3 length is 16 residues. Germline-derived CDR1 and CDR2 are SGHVS and FQNEAQ.

This clone was seen a few times. This chain connects TRBV5-5 to TRBJ1-3; D might be TRBD1 (5 bases). Looked up from germline, CDR1 is SGHKS and CDR2 is YYEKEE (reference sequence). V was clipped by 0 bases and J by 1 base, with 8 bases between them. This CDR3 comprises 15 residues. CDR3 in DNA: TGTGCCAGCAGCTTGGAACGGGGGTCTGGAAACACCATATATTTT. This sequence encodes CASSLERGSGNTIYF.

CDR3 region: CASSATGQGNYGYTF. The CDR3 DNA follows: TGTGCCAGCAGCGCAACAGGACAGGGAAACTATGGCTACACCTTC. The V and J genes are TRBV9 and TRBJ1-2; TRBD1 matches at 8 bases. From germline, CDR1 is SGDLS and CDR2 YYNGEE. This CDR3 has 15 amino acids. Trimming cost V 3 bases and J 2 bases; bases outside gene matches: 6.